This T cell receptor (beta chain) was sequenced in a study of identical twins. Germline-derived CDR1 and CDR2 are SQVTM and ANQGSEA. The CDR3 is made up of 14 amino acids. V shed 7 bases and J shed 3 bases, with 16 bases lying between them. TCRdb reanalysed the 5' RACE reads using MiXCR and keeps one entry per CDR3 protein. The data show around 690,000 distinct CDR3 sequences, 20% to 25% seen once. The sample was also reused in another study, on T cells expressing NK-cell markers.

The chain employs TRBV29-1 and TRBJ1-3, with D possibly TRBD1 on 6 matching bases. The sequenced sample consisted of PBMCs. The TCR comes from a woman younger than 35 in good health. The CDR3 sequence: CSAADRDVGNTIYF. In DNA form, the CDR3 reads TGCAGCGCGGCGGACAGAGATGTTGGAAACACCATATATTTT. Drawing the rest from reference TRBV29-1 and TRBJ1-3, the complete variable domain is SAVISQKPSRDICQRGTSLTIQCQVDSQVTMMFWYRQQPGQSLTLIATANQGSEATYESGFVIDKFPISRPNLTFSTLTVSNMSPEDSSIYLCSAADRDVGNTIYFGEGSWLTVV.